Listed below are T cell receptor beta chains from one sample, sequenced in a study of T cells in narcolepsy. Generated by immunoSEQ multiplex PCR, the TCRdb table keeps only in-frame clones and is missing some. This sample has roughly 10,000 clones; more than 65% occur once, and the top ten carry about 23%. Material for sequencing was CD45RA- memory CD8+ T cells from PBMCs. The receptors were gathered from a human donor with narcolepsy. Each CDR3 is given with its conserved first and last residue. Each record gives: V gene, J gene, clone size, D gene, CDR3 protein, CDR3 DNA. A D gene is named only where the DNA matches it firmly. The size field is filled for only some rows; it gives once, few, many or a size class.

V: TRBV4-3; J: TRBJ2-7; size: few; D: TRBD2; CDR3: CASSLWTSAYEQYF; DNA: TGCGCCAGCAGCCTATGGACTAGCGCCTACGAGCAGTACTTC
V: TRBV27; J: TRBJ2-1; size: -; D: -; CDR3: CASFGRGHSYNEQFF; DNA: TGTGCCAGCTTTGGGCGGGGCCACTCCTACAATGAGCAGTTCTTC
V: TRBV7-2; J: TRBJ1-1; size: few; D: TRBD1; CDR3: CASSPNTGGTEAFF; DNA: TGTGCCAGCAGCCCTAATACAGGGGGCACTGAAGCTTTCTTT
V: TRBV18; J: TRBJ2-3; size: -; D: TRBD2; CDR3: CASSSKGAGETASTDTQYF; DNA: TGTGCCAGCTCATCAAAAGGGGCGGGAGAAACCGCTAGCACAGATACGCAGTATTTT
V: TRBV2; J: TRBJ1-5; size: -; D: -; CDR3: CASNEHEGVHQPQHF; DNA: TGTGCCAGCAATGAACATGAGGGTGTGCATCAGCCCCAGCATTTT
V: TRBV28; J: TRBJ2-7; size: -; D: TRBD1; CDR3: CASSFGTGDYEQYF; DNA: TGTGCCAGCAGTTTTGGGACAGGGGACTACGAGCAGTACTTC
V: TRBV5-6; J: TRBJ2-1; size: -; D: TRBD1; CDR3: CASSWGPLQGGEQFF; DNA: TGTGCCAGCAGCTGGGGACCATTACAGGGGGGTGAGCAGTTCTTC
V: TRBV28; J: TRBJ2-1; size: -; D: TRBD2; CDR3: CASSLSAGGYNEQFF; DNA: TGTGCCAGCAGTTTATCAGCGGGAGGATACAATGAGCAGTTCTTC
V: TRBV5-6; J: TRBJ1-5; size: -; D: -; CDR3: CASSLADSSNQPQHF; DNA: TGTGCCAGCAGCTTAGCGGACTCAAGCAATCAGCCCCAGCATTTT
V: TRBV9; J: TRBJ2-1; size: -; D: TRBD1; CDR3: CASSPGDRGSYNEQFF; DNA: TGTGCCAGCAGCCCGGGGGACAGGGGCTCCTACAATGAGCAGTTCTTC
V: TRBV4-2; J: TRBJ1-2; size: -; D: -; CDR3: CASSQDAGQNYGYTF; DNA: TGTGCCAGCAGCCAAGATGCCGGGCAAAATTATGGCTACACCTTC
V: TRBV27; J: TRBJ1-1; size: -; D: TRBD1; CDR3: CASRGTGNTEAFF; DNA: TGTGCCAGCAGGGGGACAGGGAACACTGAAGCTTTCTTT
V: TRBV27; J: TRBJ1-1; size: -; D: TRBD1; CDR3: CASSHLGQVSMNTEAFF; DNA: TGTGCCAGCAGTCACCTCGGACAGGTATCCATGAACACTGAAGCTTTCTTT
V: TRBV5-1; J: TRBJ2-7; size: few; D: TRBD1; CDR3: CASSAGQGMAYEQYF; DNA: TGCGCCAGCAGCGCGGGACAGGGGATGGCCTACGAGCAGTACTTC
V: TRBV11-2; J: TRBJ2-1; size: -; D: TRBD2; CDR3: CASSLVPLSSGSNEQFF; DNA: TGTGCCAGCAGCTTAGTTCCCCTCTCTAGCGGGAGCAATGAGCAGTTCTTC
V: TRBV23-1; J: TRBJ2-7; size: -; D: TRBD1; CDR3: CASSPPGQGDLGYEQYF; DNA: TGCGCCAGCAGTCCCCCGGGACAGGGTGACTTAGGATACGAGCAGTACTTC
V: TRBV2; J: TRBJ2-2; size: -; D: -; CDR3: CASKRGANTGELFF; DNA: TGTGCCAGTAAAAGAGGGGCGAACACCGGGGAGCTGTTTTTT
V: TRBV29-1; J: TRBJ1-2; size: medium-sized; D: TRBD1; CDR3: CSVIQGEPYGYTF; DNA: TGCAGCGTTATACAGGGGGAACCCTATGGCTACACCTTC
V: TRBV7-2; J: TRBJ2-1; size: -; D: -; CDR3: CASSWDGNEQFF; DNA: TGTGCCAGCAGCTGGGACGGAAATGAGCAGTTCTTC
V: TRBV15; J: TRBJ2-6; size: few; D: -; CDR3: CATSPQGVSGANVLTF; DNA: TGTGCCACCAGCCCCCAAGGGGTTTCTGGGGCCAACGTCCTGACTTTC
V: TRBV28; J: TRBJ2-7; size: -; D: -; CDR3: CASAPSGFSYEQYF; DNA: TGTGCCAGCGCACCCTCAGGGTTTTCCTACGAGCAGTACTTC
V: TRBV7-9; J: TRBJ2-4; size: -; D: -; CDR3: CASSRPGLGKNIQYF; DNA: TGTGCCAGCAGCCGTCCGGGGCTAGGCAAAAACATTCAGTACTTC
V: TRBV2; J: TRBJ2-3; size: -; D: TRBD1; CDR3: CASTWTGQDPTDTQYF; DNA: TGTGCCAGCACCTGGACAGGGCAAGACCCAACAGATACGCAGTATTTT
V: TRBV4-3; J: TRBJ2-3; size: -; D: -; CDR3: CASSPTATRYTDTQYF; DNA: TGCGCCAGCAGCCCGACCGCCACCCGTTACACAGATACGCAGTATTTT
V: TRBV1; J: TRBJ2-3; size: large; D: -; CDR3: CTSSQDQDRTPGQDTQYF; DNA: TGCACCAGCAGCCAAGACCAAGACAGAACCCCAGGGCAAGATACGCAGTATTTT
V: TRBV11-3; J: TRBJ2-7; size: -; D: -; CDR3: CASSLTGPYEQYF; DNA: TGTGCCAGCAGCTTAACGGGCCCCTACGAGCAGTACTTC
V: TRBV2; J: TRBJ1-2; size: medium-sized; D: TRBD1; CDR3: CASSEPLTGWRGGYTF; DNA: TGTGCCAGCAGTGAACCCTTGACAGGGTGGAGAGGAGGCTACACCTTC
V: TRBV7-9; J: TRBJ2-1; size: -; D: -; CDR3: CASSPSVWEQFF; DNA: TGTGCCAGCAGCCCATCGGTTTGGGAGCAGTTCTTC
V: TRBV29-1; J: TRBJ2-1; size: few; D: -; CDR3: CSAGTPSSYNEQFF; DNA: TGCAGCGCTGGGACGCCTAGCTCCTACAATGAGCAGTTCTTC
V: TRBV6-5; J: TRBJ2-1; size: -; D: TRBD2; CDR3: CASSPDGGGYNEQFF; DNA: TGTGCCAGCAGCCCCGACGGGGGGGGCTACAATGAGCAGTTCTTC
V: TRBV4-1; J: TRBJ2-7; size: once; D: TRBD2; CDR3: CASSQEVGRGSYEQYF; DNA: TGCGCCAGCAGCCAAGAAGTGGGGCGGGGGTCCTACGAGCAGTACTTC
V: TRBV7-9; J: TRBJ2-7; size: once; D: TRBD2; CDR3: CASSATSGRPYEQYF; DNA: TGTGCCAGCAGCGCCACTAGCGGGAGGCCCTACGAGCAGTACTTC
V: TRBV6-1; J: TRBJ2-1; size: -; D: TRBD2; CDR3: CASSAWALAGGYNEQFF; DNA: TGTGCCAGCAGTGCTTGGGCCCTAGCGGGGGGTTACAATGAGCAGTTCTTC
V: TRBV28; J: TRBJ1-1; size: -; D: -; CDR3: CASRGPLSLNTEAFF; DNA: TGTGCCAGCAGAGGACCCCTCTCGCTTAACACTGAAGCTTTCTTT
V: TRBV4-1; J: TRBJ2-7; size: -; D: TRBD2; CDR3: CASSLWTSAYEQYF; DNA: TGCGCCAGCAGCCTATGGACTAGCGCCTACGAGCAGTACTTC
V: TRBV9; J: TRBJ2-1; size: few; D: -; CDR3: CASSVEVSGDNEQFF; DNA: TGTGCCAGCAGCGTAGAGGTGTCGGGTGACAATGAGCAGTTCTTC
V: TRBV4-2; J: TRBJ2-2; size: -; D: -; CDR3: CASSEGVNTGGLFF; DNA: TGTGCCAGCAGCGAAGGGGTGAACACCGGGGGGCTGTTTTTT
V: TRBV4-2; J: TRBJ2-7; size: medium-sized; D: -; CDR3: CASSRGGTYEQYF; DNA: TGTGCCAGCAGCCGAGGGGGAACCTACGAGCAGTACTTC
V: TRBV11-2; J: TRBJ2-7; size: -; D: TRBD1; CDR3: CASSQAGTAYYEQYF; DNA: TGTGCCAGCAGTCAAGCCGGGACAGCTTATTACGAGCAGTACTTC
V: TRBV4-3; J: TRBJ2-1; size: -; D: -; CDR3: CASSQELRSSYNEQFF; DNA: TGCGCCAGCAGCCAAGAATTACGGAGCTCCTACAATGAGCAGTTCTTC
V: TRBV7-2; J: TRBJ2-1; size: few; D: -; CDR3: CASSLGFWSYNEQFF; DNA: TGTGCCAGCAGCCTTGGCTTTTGGTCCTACAATGAGCAGTTCTTC